This T cell receptor (beta chain) was recorded in a study of OX40 agonist ivuxolimab in advanced cancers. Per germline, CDR1 SGDLS and CDR2 YYNGEE. CDR3 length: 14 residues. The trim removed 3 bases at V and 5 bases at J, leaving 6 bases unmatched. Profiling relied on immunoSEQ multiplex PCR, and the TCRdb table lists in-frame clones only, not all of them. The sample contains about 64,000 clones, around 80% of which appear only once. The rearrangement uses TRBV9 and TRBJ2-5, with 8 bases lining up with TRBD1. Specimen: CD4+ or CD8+ T cells sorted from blood, collected in a trial of the OX40 agonist ivuxolimab. The sequence came from an adult with an advanced solid tumor such as melanoma, head and neck, liver or kidney cancer. CDR3 in amino acids: CASSDTGGSETQYF. The CDR3 DNA reads as TGTGCCAGCAGCGATACAGGGGGGTCGGAGACCCAGTACTTC.